Reported below is one T cell receptor beta chain. Produced via immunoSEQ multiplex PCR; TCRdb's table is partial and in-frame only. There are approximately 240,000 clones in the sample; about nine tenths occur only once, and roughly 6% lies in the top ten. These data come from a study of blood T cell repertoires in COVID-19. Trimming pared 6 bases from V and 0 bases from J, leaving 12 bases between. Germline CDR1 reads SQVTM; CDR2 reads ANQGSEA. This CDR3 spans 14 amino acids. This TCR was sampled from a woman in her 30s with acute COVID-19. This chain connects TRBV29-1 to TRBJ2-4; D possibly corresponds to TRBD1 (6 bases). Input material: PBMCs or T cells enriched from blood (not recorded which). DNA for the CDR3: TGCAGCGTAGGGACAAAAACAGCCAAAAACATTCAGTACTTC. Residues: CSVGTKTAKNIQYF. The whole variable domain, remainder taken from reference TRBV29-1 and TRBJ2-4, is SAVISQKPSRDICQRGTSLTIQCQVDSQVTMMFWYRQQPGQSLTLIATANQGSEATYESGFVIDKFPISRPNLTFSTLTVSNMSPEDSSIYLCSVGTKTAKNIQYFGAGTRLSVL.